What follows is one T cell receptor beta chain and its context. TCRdb re-analysed the 5' RACE reads in MiXCR, keeping a single row per CDR3 protein. The sample shows a few hundred thousand distinct CDR3 sequences, approximately 4% of them seen only once. These data are taken from a study of T cells after yellow fever vaccination. This clonotype originated in a man aged 18 to 35 who received the YFV17D yellow fever vaccine. The specimen comprised PBMCs, sampled 5 days after the yellow fever booster vaccination.

Here the CDR3 reads CASSLGDRGRDQPQHF. The CDR3 DNA reads as TGCGCCAGCAGCTTGGGGGACAGGGGGCGCGATCAGCCCCAGCATTTT. The chain uses TRBV5-1 and TRBJ1-5, with 12 bases matching TRBD1. Germline lookup yields CDR1 SGHRS and CDR2 YFSETQ. Trimming cost V 0 bases and J 5 bases; bases outside gene matches: 3. CDR3 size: 16 residues.